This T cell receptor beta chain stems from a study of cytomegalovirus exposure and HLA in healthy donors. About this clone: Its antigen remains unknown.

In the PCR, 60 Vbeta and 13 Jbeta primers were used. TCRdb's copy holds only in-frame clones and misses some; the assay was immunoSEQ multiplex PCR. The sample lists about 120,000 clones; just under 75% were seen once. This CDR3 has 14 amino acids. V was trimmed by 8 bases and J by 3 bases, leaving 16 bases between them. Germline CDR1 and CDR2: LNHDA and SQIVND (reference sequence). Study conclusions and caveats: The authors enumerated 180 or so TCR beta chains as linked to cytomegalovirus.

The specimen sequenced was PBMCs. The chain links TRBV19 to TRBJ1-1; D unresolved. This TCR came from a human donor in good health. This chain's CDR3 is CASLKTGIYTEAFF. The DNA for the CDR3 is TGTGCCAGTCTCAAGACGGGGATTTACACTGAAGCTTTCTTT.